The rows below give T cell receptor beta chains drawn from one sample of a study of blood T cell repertoires in COVID-19. TCRdb's copy holds only in-frame clones and misses some; the assay was immunoSEQ multiplex PCR. The sample shows around 180,000 clones, approximately 79% of them seen only once. Specimen: peripheral blood. Receptor source: a man between 60 and 70 years old with active or convalescent COVID-19. Each CDR3 is given with its conserved first and last residue. A D gene is named only where the DNA matches it firmly. For some rows the clone size is stated as once, few or many, or as a class when expanded; others skip it.

clone size: -
D gene: TRBD1
V gene: TRBV28
J gene: TRBJ2-1
CDR3 protein: CASTRDRGEYNEQFF
CDR3 DNA: TGTGCCAGCACGAGGGACAGGGGGGAATACAATGAGCAGTTCTTC

clone size: few
D gene: TRBD1
V gene: TRBV18
J gene: TRBJ1-1
CDR3 protein: CASSVGQGESEAFF
CDR3 DNA: TGTGCCAGCTCAGTCGGACAGGGGGAGAGTGAAGCTTTCTTT

clone size: -
D gene: -
V gene: TRBV18
J gene: TRBJ2-1
CDR3 protein: CASSLQGHGEQFF
CDR3 DNA: TGTGCCAGCTCACTACAGGGTCACGGTGAGCAGTTCTTC

clone size: -
D gene: TRBD1
V gene: TRBV29-1
J gene: TRBJ2-7
CDR3 protein: CSVRDRGRQNEQYF
CDR3 DNA: TGCAGCGTCAGGGACAGGGGGCGGCAGAACGAGCAGTACTTC

clone size: -
D gene: -
V gene: TRBV10-3
J gene: TRBJ2-1
CDR3 protein: CAISVRDGLFF
CDR3 DNA: TGTGCCATCAGTGTCCGAGACGGGTTGTTCTTC

clone size: few
D gene: -
V gene: TRBV30
J gene: TRBJ1-2
CDR3 protein: CAWSGDSGGYGYTF
CDR3 DNA: TGTGCCTGGAGTGGGGATTCCGGGGGCTATGGCTACACCTTC

clone size: -
D gene: -
V gene: TRBV19
J gene: TRBJ1-1
CDR3 protein: CASSTGFAGHAFF
CDR3 DNA: TGTGCCAGTAGTACCGGATTCGCGGGGCACGCTTTCTTT

clone size: -
D gene: TRBD1
V gene: TRBV30
J gene: TRBJ2-1
CDR3 protein: CAWSMGQEDNEQFF
CDR3 DNA: TGTGCCTGGAGTATGGGACAGGAGGACAATGAGCAGTTCTTC

clone size: many
D gene: -
V gene: TRBV6-6
J gene: TRBJ2-1
CDR3 protein: CASSYDGSEQFF
CDR3 DNA: TGTGCCAGCAGTTATGATGGGAGTGAGCAGTTCTTC

clone size: -
D gene: TRBD2
V gene: TRBV7-9
J gene: TRBJ2-7
CDR3 protein: CASSPGLGPVYEQYF
CDR3 DNA: TGTGCCAGCAGCCCTGGACTAGGCCCAGTCTACGAGCAGTACTTC

clone size: -
D gene: TRBD2
V gene: TRBV5-1
J gene: TRBJ2-7
CDR3 protein: CASSLAGSGNEQYF
CDR3 DNA: TGCGCCAGCAGCTTGGCTGGTAGCGGGAACGAGCAGTACTTC

clone size: -
D gene: TRBD1
V gene: TRBV5-8
J gene: TRBJ1-6
CDR3 protein: CASREGQANSPLHF
CDR3 DNA: TGTGCCAGCAGGGAGGGACAGGCTAATTCACCCCTCCACTTT

clone size: -
D gene: TRBD1
V gene: TRBV5-1
J gene: TRBJ2-2
CDR3 protein: CASSRGQGADTGELFF
CDR3 DNA: TGCGCCAGCAGCCGGGGACAGGGGGCCGACACCGGGGAGCTGTTTTTT

clone size: once
D gene: TRBD1
V gene: TRBV24-1
J gene: TRBJ1-5
CDR3 protein: CATSDPGQGSQPQHF
CDR3 DNA: TGTGCCACCAGTGACCCGGGACAGGGAAGTCAGCCCCAGCATTTT

clone size: -
D gene: TRBD1
V gene: TRBV19
J gene: TRBJ1-1
CDR3 protein: CASSTGGDGTEAFF
CDR3 DNA: TGTGCCAGTAGCACAGGGGGTGATGGCACTGAAGCTTTCTTT

clone size: many
D gene: -
V gene: TRBV27
J gene: TRBJ2-7
CDR3 protein: CASSLRGLVYEQYF
CDR3 DNA: TGTGCCAGCAGTTTAAGGGGCCTAGTTTACGAGCAGTACTTC

clone size: -
D gene: TRBD2
V gene: TRBV24-1
J gene: TRBJ2-7
CDR3 protein: CATSDLIGRAQYF
CDR3 DNA: TGTGCCACCAGTGATTTGATAGGGAGGGCGCAGTACTTC

clone size: -
D gene: -
V gene: TRBV4-3
J gene: TRBJ2-1
CDR3 protein: CASSQGHYNEQFF
CDR3 DNA: TGCGCCAGCAGCCAAGGTCATTACAATGAGCAGTTCTTC

clone size: once
D gene: TRBD2
V gene: TRBV28
J gene: TRBJ2-7
CDR3 protein: CASSLSGMPRYEQYF
CDR3 DNA: TGTGCCAGCAGCCTTAGCGGGATGCCAAGGTACGAGCAGTACTTC